The next 16 T cell receptor beta chains were all read from a single sample in a study of T cell repertoires in cytomegalovirus infection. TCRdb independently ran MiXCR on the reads; one entry per CDR3 protein. The sample shows under 150,000 distinct CDR3 sequences, about 10% of them seen only once. The sequenced material came from PBMCs. All receptors derive from a human donor in good health (CMV status not recorded). Some clones in this sample may be carry-over from other donors' samples.

This clonotype was observed at least ten times. This chain connects TRBV2 to TRBJ2-2, with D unclear. The CDR3 loop spans 13 amino acids. The V end lost 3 bases, the J end lost 6 bases, and 8 bases lay between the germline ends. Germline V gene lookup returns CDR1 SNHLY and CDR2 FYNNEI. The CDR3 loop is CASSDSWAGELFF. In DNA form, the CDR3 reads TGTGCCAGCAGTGATTCCTGGGCCGGGGAGCTGTTTTTT.

In the case of this clonotype: This could be a read error, since a much larger clone is one nucleotide away. The chain couples TRBV19 to TRBJ1-5; D call uncertain. The CDR3 consists of 15 residues. CDR1 and CDR2 (germline): LNHDA, SQIVND (reference sequence). The CDR3 nucleotides read TGTGCCAGTAGTAGGGATCCTCTGGTTGGTCAGGCCCAGCATTTT. This sequence encodes CASSRDPLVGQAQHF.

V usage is TRBV7-9 and J usage is TRBJ2-6; maybe TRBD2 (5 bases). CDR3 length: 18 residues. Germline V gene lookup returns CDR1 SEHNR and CDR2 FQNEAQ (reference sequence). V lost 5 bases and J lost 0, with 17 bases in between. CDR3 amino acids: CASSPTPLVGSGANVLTF. The CDR3 DNA sequence: TGTGCCAGCAGCCCTACCCCACTAGTCGGCTCTGGGGCCAACGTCCTGACTTTC.

In this sample, this clonotype turned up many times. This chain links TRBV7-2 with TRBJ1-5, with D tentatively TRBD1 (5 bases). The length of the CDR3 is 15 residues. Germline V lookup: CDR1 SGHTA, CDR2 FQGNSA. V lost 1 base and J lost 4, with 11 bases in between. CDR3 amino acids: CASSLEMGGNQPQHF. DNA for the CDR3: TGTGCCAGCAGCTTAGAGATGGGGGGGAATCAGCCCCAGCATTTT. The whole variable domain, remainder taken from reference TRBV7-2 and TRBJ1-5, is GAGVSQSPSNKVTEKGKDVELRCDPISGHTALYWYRQSLGQGLEFLIYFQGNSAPDKSGLPSDRFSAERTGGSVSTLTIQRTQQEDSAVYLCASSLEMGGNQPQHFGDGTRLSIL.

V is TRBV5-4 and J is TRBJ2-5; D is uncertain. The CDR3 spans 15 residues. Trimming took 0 bases from V and 2 from J, leaving 11 bases between them. In germline, CDR1 is SGHNT, CDR2 YYREEE (reference sequence). In nucleotides, the CDR3 is TGTGCCAGCAGCTTGGTTGGCGGTACTCAAGAGACCCAGTACTTC. Its translation: CASSLVGGTQETQYF. Drawing the rest from reference TRBV5-4 and TRBJ2-5, the complete variable domain is ETGVTQSPTHLIKTRGQQVTLRCSSQSGHNTVSWYQQALGQGPQFIFQYYREEENGRGNFPPRFSGLQFPNYSSELNVNALELDDSALYLCASSLVGGTQETQYFGPGTRLLVL.

The chain links TRBV2 to TRBJ2-1; 12 bases map to TRBD2. J gave up 4 bases and V 6 bases, and 4 bases lay outside the gene matches. This CDR3 comprises 15 residues. In germline, CDR1 is SNHLY, CDR2 FYNNEI. CDR3 bases: TGTGCCAGCAGCGAAACTAGCGGGGGGTACAATGAGCAGTTCTTC. Protein: CASSETSGGYNEQFF.

This clonotype was counted at least ten times. This chain joins TRBV12-3 or TRBV12-4 and TRBJ2-5, with 11 bases fitting TRBD2. The CDR3 spans 18 residues. Trimming removed 4 bases from V and 5 bases from J; junction bases left unmatched: 15. In nucleotides, the CDR3 is TGTGCCAGCAGTTCTACCTGGGGAAATAGCGGGGGGGTGGAGACCCAGTACTTC. Its translation is CASSSTWGNSGGVETQYF.

This clonotype was observed at least ten times. The CDR3 DNA is TGTGCCAGCAGTTACTCGGGACAGGCGGGATCGTCGCAGTATTTT. The encoded protein is CASSYSGQAGSSQYF. The V call is TRBV6-2 or TRBV6-3, the J call TRBJ2-3, with 8 positions matching TRBD1. This CDR3 has 15 residues. With 0 bases clipped from V and 10 bases from J, the junction kept 9 bases outside the gene matches. Germline V gene sequence: CDR1 MNHEY, CDR2 SVGEGT.

This clonotype was seen at least ten times. DNA of the CDR3: TGTGCCAGCAGTTTGGCGCCGGGGGGCTACAATGAGCAGTTCTTC. This codes for CASSLAPGGYNEQFF. The chain recombines TRBV12-3 or TRBV12-4 with TRBJ2-1, with 7 bases lining up with TRBD2. This CDR3 is built from 15 residues. Trimming cost V 3 bases and J 3 bases; bases outside gene matches: 5.

This sequence joins TRBV2 and TRBJ1-3; D possibly corresponds to TRBD1 (5 bases). CDR1 and CDR2 from the germline V gene are SNHLY and FYNNEI. The CDR3 covers 15 residues. V lost 2 bases and J lost 0, with 8 bases in between. The CDR3 DNA sequence: TGTGCCAGCAGTGAAAGACAGCGCTCTGGAAACACCATATATTTT. Amino acid sequence: CASSERQRSGNTIYF. Based on the CDR3 plus reference TRBV2 and TRBJ1-3, the full variable domain is EPEVTQTPSHQVTQMGQEVILRCVPISNHLYFYWYRQILGQKVEFLVSFYNNEISEKSEIFDDQFSVERPDGSNFTLKIRSTKLEDSAMYFCASSERQRSGNTIYFGEGSWLTVV.

V is TRBV20-1 and J is TRBJ1-4; D is ambiguous. The CDR3 has 14 residues. Looked up from germline, CDR1 is DFQATT and CDR2 is SNEGSKA (reference sequence). Trimming took 3 bases from V and 0 from J, leaving 8 bases between them. CDR3 in DNA: TGCAGTGCTAGCGCGGGTGCAACTAATGAAAAACTGTTTTTT. This translates into CSASAGATNEKLFF.

This clonotype was counted at least ten times. The CDR3 sequence is CASSSPTMRPYEQYF. The CDR3 nucleotides are TGTGCCAGCAGTTCTCCAACAATGCGGCCCTACGAGCAGTACTTC. The chain recombines TRBV28 with TRBJ2-7; unclear D gene. The CDR3 runs to 15 residues. The V gene's germline CDR1 is MDHEN and CDR2 SYDVKM. Trimming took 4 bases from V and 2 from J, leaving 15 bases between them. Looking up the rest from reference TRBV28 and TRBJ2-7 gives the full variable domain: DVKVTQSSRYLVKRTGEKVFLECVQDMDHENMFWYRQDPGLGLRLIYFSYDVKMKEKGDIPEGYSVSREKKERFSLILESASTNQTSMYLCASSSPTMRPYEQYFGPGTRLTVT.

This clonotype was recorded at least ten times. This chain links TRBV5-1 with TRBJ2-1; TRBD2 might be the D (5 bases). The CDR3 covers 14 residues. Germline V gene data show CDR1 as SGHRS and CDR2 as YFSETQ. Trimming shortened V by 0 bases and J by 8 bases, and 12 bases separated the two germline ends. The CDR3 DNA reads as TGCGCCAGCAGCTTGGAGCGGAGTAAGGATGAGCAGTTCTTC. Protein: CASSLERSKDEQFF.

This clonotype appeared a few times. The chain has TRBV15 and TRBJ2-1; 8 nucleotides align to TRBD1. The V segment lost 1 base and the J segment 8 bases; nucleotides outside the gene matches: 10. The CDR3 runs 16 residues. The V gene's germline CDR1 is LNHNV and CDR2 YYDKDF (reference sequence). The CDR3 DNA sequence: TGTGCCACCAGCAGAGGGCAGACAGGGGATGAGCATGAGCAGTTCTTC. It encodes CATSRGQTGDEHEQFF.

This clonotype was recorded at least ten times. V and J are TRBV28 and TRBJ1-5; TRBD1 aligns across 7 bases. This CDR3 spans 14 amino acids. Germline-derived CDR1 and CDR2 are MDHEN and SYDVKM. V lost 1 base to trimming and J lost 6 bases; unmatched junction nucleotides: 3. For the CDR3, the DNA is TGTGCCAGCAGTTTATCGACAGGGATTCAGCCCCAGCATTTT. It yields the protein CASSLSTGIQPQHF.

This clonotype came up many times. The genes are TRBV5-1 and TRBJ1-3; D may be TRBD1 (6 bases). Germline values: CDR1 SGHRS, CDR2 YFSETQ. This CDR3 comprises 16 residues. Trimming took 4 bases from V and 0 from J, leaving 14 bases between them. CDR3 nucleotides: TGCGCCAGCAGCAGGGGGAGACAGCTCTCTGGAAACACCATATATTTT. Translating gives CASSRGRQLSGNTIYF.